Each of the 21 T cell receptor beta chains below was sequenced from the same sample in a study of T cells in Graves' hyperthyroidism and ophthalmopathy. The source material, RNA transcripts, was used to amplify TCR beta CDR3 regions. The TCR CDR3 first-round RT-PCR relied on the HTBI primer set. TCRdb ran MiXCR on the multiplex PCR reads and lists one entry per CDR3 protein. The sample holds roughly 280,000 distinct CDR3 sequences, 22% seen once. The sample consisted of blood. The source is a man aged 25-45 years with Graves' ophthalmopathy.

V is TRBV5-1 and J is TRBJ1-2; 7 nucleotides agree with TRBD1. CDR1 and CDR2 (germline): SGHRS, YFSETQ. The ends lost 4 bases at V and 6 bases at J; junction bases unmatched: 6. CDR3 length equals 13 residues. CDR3 DNA sequence: TGCGCCAGCAGCCTGACAGGGAAGGATGGCTACACCTTC. Protein: CASSLTGKDGYTF.

The rearrangement joins TRBV6-2 or TRBV6-3 to TRBJ2-7; 11 bases fit TRBD2. V shed 6 bases, J shed 4 bases, and the junction held 11 bases outside the gene matches. The germline V gene encodes CDR1 MNHEY and CDR2 SVGEGT. This CDR3 region has 16 residues. The CDR3 protein is CASRSTSGSVWYEQYF. For the CDR3, the DNA is TGTGCCAGCAGATCTACTAGCGGGAGTGTTTGGTACGAGCAGTACTTC.

This clonotype was seen more than once but under ten times. The rearrangement joins TRBV6-5 to TRBJ2-1; 10 bases match TRBD2. This CDR3 contains 19 residues. Trimming took 2 bases from V and 4 from J; bases not matched to a gene: 14. Germline V gene lookup returns CDR1 MNHEY and CDR2 SVGAGI. The CDR3 loop reads CASSYPAQAGGLNYNEQFF. The CDR3 DNA is TGTGCCAGCAGTTACCCAGCGCAAGCGGGAGGGCTCAATTACAATGAGCAGTTCTTC.

V usage is TRBV20-1 and J usage is TRBJ2-4; D possibly corresponds to TRBD1 (6 bases). V lost 3 bases and J 0 bases, leaving 15 bases between the germline ends. This CDR3 has 16 residues. Germline assignment: CDR1 DFQATT and CDR2 SNEGSKA (reference sequence). CDR3 sequence (DNA): TGCAGTGCTAGGGCCGACAGGACCTTAGCCAAAAACATTCAGTACTTC. It codes for CSARADRTLAKNIQYF.

This clonotype was detected many times. The genes are TRBV3-1 and TRBJ1-1; a weak D match, TRBD1 (6 bases). V lost 2 bases, J lost 4 bases, and 14 bases lay in between. This CDR3 spans 15 amino acids. Germline V gives CDR1 LGHDT, CDR2 YNNKEL (reference sequence). The CDR3 spells CASSQSRGWGTEAFF. The CDR3, as DNA: TGTGCCAGCAGCCAAAGCAGGGGCTGGGGCACTGAAGCTTTCTTT. The full variable domain, completed using reference TRBV3-1 and TRBJ1-1, is DTAVSQTPKYLVTQMGNDKSIKCEQNLGHDTMYWYKQDSKKFLKIMFSYNNKELIINETVPNRFSPKSPDKAHLNLHINSLELGDSAVYFCASSQSRGWGTEAFFGQGTRLTVV.

This clonotype appeared many times. The V gene is TRBV5-1, the J gene TRBJ2-3; D might be TRBD1 or TRBD2, each matching 5 bases. V was trimmed by 4 bases and J by 1 base, leaving 13 bases between them. Germline CDR1 SGHRS, CDR2 YFSETQ. This CDR3 region has 15 residues. Here the CDR3 reads CASSPGTARTDTQYF. The CDR3 DNA follows: TGCGCCAGCAGCCCCGGGACGGCCCGCACAGATACGCAGTATTTT. The full variable domain, with the rest looked up from reference TRBV5-1 and TRBJ2-3, is KAGVTQTPRYLIKTRGQQVTLSCSPISGHRSVSWYQQTPGQGLQFLFEYFSETQRNKGNFPGRFSGRQFSNSRSEMNVSTLELGDSALYLCASSPGTARTDTQYFGPGTRLTVL.

This clonotype was seen many times. The rearrangement joins TRBV7-9 to TRBJ2-1; D perhaps matches TRBD1 (6 bases). V was shortened by 4 bases and J by 6 bases, with 13 bases between the two germline ends. Germline V lookup: CDR1 SEHNR, CDR2 FQNEAQ (reference sequence). This CDR3 comprises 14 residues. As DNA, the CDR3 is TGTGCCAGCAGCTGGGACACTCTCGGCAATGAGCAGTTCTTC. Its protein product is CASSWDTLGNEQFF.

This clonotype has only a few counts. The chain links TRBV10-1 to TRBJ2-7, with 10 bases lining up with TRBD1. Per germline, CDR1 WNHNN and CDR2 SYGVQD (reference sequence). This CDR3 has 14 residues. Losses at the gene ends were 4 bases for V and 6 bases for J; bases not matched to a gene: 6. The CDR3 region has the DNA TGCGCCAGCAGTGTAGGGACAGGGGTAGGCGAGCAGTACTTC. As protein: CASSVGTGVGEQYF.

In the case of this clonotype: An end of the junction differs from the germline gene, which may be a read error. The CDR3 spells CASSLADRGASGTSYERYF. The CDR3 nucleotides read TGTGCCAGCAGCTTAGCGGACAGAGGGGCTAGCGGGACTTCCTACGAGCGGTACTTC. V and J are TRBV7-2 and TRBJ2-7, with TRBD2 matching over 9 bases. Per germline, CDR1 SGHTA and CDR2 FQGNSA. CDR3 length: 19 residues.

This clonotype was seen a few times. The rearrangement joins TRBV5-5 to TRBJ2-3; D is unresolved. V lost 0 bases, J lost 4 bases, and 6 bases lay in between. The germline V gene encodes CDR1 SGHKS and CDR2 YYEKEE (reference sequence). This CDR3 spans 13 amino acids. The CDR3 DNA reads as TGTGCCAGCAGCTTGGGGGGATCAGATACGCAGTATTTT. Protein: CASSLGGSDTQYF.

The chain employs TRBV5-5 and TRBJ2-1, with TRBD1 identical over 7 bases. This CDR3 comprises 19 residues. The J segment lost 8 bases and the V segment lost 2 bases, leaving 22 bases of the junction unmatched. CDR1 SGHKS and CDR2 YYEKEE come from the germline V gene (reference sequence). This CDR3 is CASSFTLDRSVISGDEQFF. The CDR3 nucleotides read TGTGCCAGCAGCTTTACCTTGGACAGGTCCGTCATCTCCGGGGATGAGCAGTTCTTC.

This clonotype was seen a handful of times. This chain joins TRBV28 and TRBJ1-2; TRBD1 is a possible D gene (6 bases). The CDR3 is made up of 15 amino acids. Germline V CDR1 and CDR2: MDHEN, SYDVKM. Trimming shortened V by 7 bases and J by 4 bases, and 19 bases separated the two germline ends. This chain's CDR3 is CASKEGGGEGYGYTF. The DNA of the CDR3 is TGTGCCAGCAAGGAAGGGGGGGGCGAGGGCTATGGCTACACCTTC.

This clonotype came up many times. The chain joins TRBV7-2 to TRBJ2-7; 7 nucleotides align to TRBD1. Germline V lookup: CDR1 SGHTA, CDR2 FQGNSA. This CDR3 has 15 residues. With V trimmed by 1 base and J by 3 bases, 6 bases remained unmatched. CDR3 sequence reads: CASSLGGQQNYEQYF. In DNA form, the CDR3 reads TGTGCCAGCAGCTTAGGGGGACAGCAGAACTACGAGCAGTACTTC.

This clonotype was recorded a few times. A junction boundary mismatches the germline segment, possibly from a read error. The rearrangement uses TRBV11-1 and TRBJ1-5, with a tentative D call TRBD1 (5 bases). Per the germline V gene, CDR1 is SGHAT and CDR2 is FQDESV (reference sequence). The CDR3 has 14 amino acids. The CDR3 DNA follows: TGCGCCAGCAGCCAACCAGGGCTTGATCAGCCCCAGCATTTT. Protein product: CASSQPGLDQPQHF.

This clonotype showed up just a few times. The chain has TRBV11-3 and TRBJ2-7; TRBD1 aligns across 7 bases. The CDR3 length is 16 residues. Looked up from germline, CDR1 is SGHNT and CDR2 is YENEEA. V trimming: 5 bases; J trimming: 0 bases; junction bases outside the gene matches: 10. The CDR3 DNA sequence: TGTGCCAGCAGCCCCGGACAGGCGACCTTCTCCTACGAGCAGTACTTC. Translated, it gives CASSPGQATFSYEQYF. Drawing the rest from reference TRBV11-3 and TRBJ2-7, the complete variable domain is EAGVVQSPRYKIIEKKQPVAFWCNPISGHNTLYWYLQNLGQGPELLIRYENEEAVDDSQLPKDRFSAERLKGVDSTLKIQPAELGDSAVYLCASSPGQATFSYEQYFGPGTRLTVT.

This clonotype appeared once. CDR3 coding DNA: TGTGCCAGCAGTCCACTAGCGGGAGGGGTCTACAATGAGCAGTTCTTC. Encoded protein: CASSPLAGGVYNEQFF. The genes are TRBV25-1 and TRBJ2-1; 13 bases line up with TRBD2. V shed 5 bases, J shed 3 bases, and the junction held 4 bases outside the gene matches. CDR1 and CDR2 (germline): MGHDK, SYGVNS. This CDR3 is 16 amino acids long. The full variable domain, in which reference TRBV25-1 and TRBJ2-1 provide the parts outside the CDR3, is EADIYQTPRYLVIGTGKKITLECSQTMGHDKMYWYQQDPGMELHLIHYSYGVNSTEKGDLSSESTVSRIRTEHFPLTLESARPSHTSQYLCASSPLAGGVYNEQFFGPGTRLTVL.

The V and J genes are TRBV6-9 and TRBJ2-1, with a possible D match to TRBD1 (6 bases). The length of the CDR3 is 15 residues. CDR1 is MNHGY and CDR2 is SVAAGI in the germline V gene. V lost 3 bases and J lost 1, with 10 bases in between. For the CDR3, the DNA is TGTGCCAGCAGTTACGCCACAGGGTCCTACAATGAGCAGTTCTTC. Protein: CASSYATGSYNEQFF.

This clonotype was seen repeatedly, ten times or more. The V and J genes are TRBV3-1 and TRBJ1-5; 8 bases map to TRBD1. CDR1 is LGHDT, CDR2 YNNKEL, per germline (reference sequence). The CDR3 is made up of 13 amino acids. The ends lost 5 bases at V and 7 bases at J; junction bases unmatched: 4. The CDR3 DNA sequence: TGTGCCAGCAGCAAGGACAGGGAGCAGCCCCAGCATTTT. Its translation: CASSKDREQPQHF.

The rearrangement joins TRBV30 to TRBJ1-2; D call uncertain. The V and J ends lost 4 bases and 2 bases respectively, with 11 bases between them. The germline V gene encodes CDR1 GTSNPN and CDR2 SVGIG (reference sequence). The CDR3 loop spans 13 amino acids. The CDR3 loop is CAWNRLENYGYTF. The CDR3 nucleotides read TGTGCCTGGAATCGGTTAGAAAACTATGGCTACACCTTC.

There are many counts of this clonotype. The V gene is TRBV7-2, the J gene TRBJ1-1; D not resolved. The V gene lost 7 bases and the J gene lost 6 bases, with 12 bases spanning the gap. This CDR3 is built from 12 residues. The germline V gene has CDR1 SGHTA and CDR2 FQGNSA. CDR3 residues: CASTLNGAEAFF. In nucleotides, the CDR3 is TGTGCCAGCACTTTAAACGGCGCTGAAGCTTTCTTT.

The chain recombines TRBV11-1 with TRBJ2-7; 11 nucleotides match TRBD2. The germline CDR1 and CDR2 sequences are SGHAT and FQDESV (reference sequence). This CDR3 spans 17 amino acids. Losses at the gene ends were 1 base for V and 7 bases for J; bases not matched to a gene: 12. The CDR3, as DNA: TGTGCCAGCAGCTTAGGGTTCTCGGCTAGCGGGAGGAGGGAGCAGTACTTC. Its translation: CASSLGFSASGRREQYF.